The 3 T cell receptor beta chains reported below all come from one sample, sequenced in a study of T cell repertoires in cytomegalovirus infection. TCRdb reprocessed the reads via MiXCR and lists one record per CDR3 protein. The sample contains some 400,000 distinct CDR3 sequences, around 18% of which appear only once. The sequenced material came from PBMCs. The receptors stem from a human donor in good health (CMV status not recorded). Some clones in this sample may be carry-over from other donors' samples.

The rearrangement joins TRBV4-2 to TRBJ1-4; a weak D match, TRBD1 (5 bases). The CDR3 runs to 14 residues. V was pared by 1 base and J by 8 bases, with 11 bases between. Germline CDR1 is LGHNA and CDR2 is YNFKEQ. CDR3 sequence: CASSQGGVREKLFF. The CDR3, as DNA: TGTGCCAGCAGCCAAGGAGGGGTGAGGGAAAAACTGTTTTTT.

This clonotype was observed a few times. The chain recombines TRBV4-2 with TRBJ2-1; perhaps TRBD2 as D (6 bases). With 2 bases removed from V and 4 bases from J, the gap between germline ends came to 9 bases. Germline-derived CDR1 and CDR2 are LGHNA and YNFKEQ. The CDR3 totals 14 residues. Here the CDR3 DNA reads TGTGCCAGCAGCCAAACGGGAGCTTACAATGAGCAGTTCTTC. This codes for CASSQTGAYNEQFF.

This clonotype has at least ten counts. The rearrangement uses TRBV10-3 and TRBJ2-1, with 11 bases that match TRBD2. The ends lost 2 bases at V and 6 bases at J; junction bases unmatched: 6. The CDR3 loop spans 16 amino acids. CDR1 is ENHRY and CDR2 is SYGVKD in the germline V gene. This CDR3 reads CAISEQGLAELNEQFF. As DNA, the CDR3 is TGTGCCATCAGTGAGCAGGGACTAGCGGAACTCAATGAGCAGTTCTTC.